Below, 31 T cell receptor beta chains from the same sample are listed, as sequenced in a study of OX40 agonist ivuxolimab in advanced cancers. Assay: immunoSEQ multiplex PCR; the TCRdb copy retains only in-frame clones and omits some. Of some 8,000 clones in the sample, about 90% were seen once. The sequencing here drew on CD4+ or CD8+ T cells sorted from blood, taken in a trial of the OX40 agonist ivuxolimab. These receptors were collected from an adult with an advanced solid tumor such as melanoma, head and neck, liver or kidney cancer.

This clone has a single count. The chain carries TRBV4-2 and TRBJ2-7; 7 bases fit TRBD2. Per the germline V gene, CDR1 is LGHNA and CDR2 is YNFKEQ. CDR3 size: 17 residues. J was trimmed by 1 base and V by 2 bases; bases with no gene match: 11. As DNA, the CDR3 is TGTGCCAGCAGCCAAAGGGTTTGGGGGGAGGGTTCCTACGAGCAGTACTTC. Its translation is CASSQRVWGEGSYEQYF.

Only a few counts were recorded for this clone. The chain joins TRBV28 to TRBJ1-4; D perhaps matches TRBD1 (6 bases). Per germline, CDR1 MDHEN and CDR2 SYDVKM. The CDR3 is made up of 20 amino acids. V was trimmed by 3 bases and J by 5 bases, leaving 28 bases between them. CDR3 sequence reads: CASSFPRDTSSSPTNEKLFF. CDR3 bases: TGTGCCAGCAGTTTCCCCCGGGACACATCCAGCTCCCCGACGAATGAAAAACTGTTTTTT. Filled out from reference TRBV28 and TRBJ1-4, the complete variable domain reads DVKVTQSSRYLVKRTGEKVFLECVQDMDHENMFWYRQDPGLGLRLIYFSYDVKMKEKGDIPEGYSVSREKKERFSLILESASTNQTSMYLCASSFPRDTSSSPTNEKLFFGSGTQLSVL.

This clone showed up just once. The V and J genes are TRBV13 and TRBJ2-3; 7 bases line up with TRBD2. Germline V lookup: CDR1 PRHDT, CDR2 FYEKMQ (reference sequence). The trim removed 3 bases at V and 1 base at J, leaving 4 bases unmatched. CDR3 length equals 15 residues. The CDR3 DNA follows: TGTGCCAGCAGCTTGGGAGGGGTCGGCACAGATACGCAGTATTTT. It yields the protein CASSLGGVGTDTQYF.

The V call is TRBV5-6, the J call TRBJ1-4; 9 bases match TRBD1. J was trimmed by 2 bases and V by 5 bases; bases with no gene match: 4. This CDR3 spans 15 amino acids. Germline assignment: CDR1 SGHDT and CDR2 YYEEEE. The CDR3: CASSTGTGTNEKLFF. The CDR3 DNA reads TGTGCCAGCAGTACCGGGACAGGGACTAATGAAAAACTGTTTTTT.

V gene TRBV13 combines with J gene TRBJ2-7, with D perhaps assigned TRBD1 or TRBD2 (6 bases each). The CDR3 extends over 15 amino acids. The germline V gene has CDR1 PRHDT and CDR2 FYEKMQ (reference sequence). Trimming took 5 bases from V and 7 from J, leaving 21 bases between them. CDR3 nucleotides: TGTGCCAGCAGCAATGGGCCAGGGGCCCGGGAGGAGCAGTACTTC. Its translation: CASSNGPGAREEQYF.

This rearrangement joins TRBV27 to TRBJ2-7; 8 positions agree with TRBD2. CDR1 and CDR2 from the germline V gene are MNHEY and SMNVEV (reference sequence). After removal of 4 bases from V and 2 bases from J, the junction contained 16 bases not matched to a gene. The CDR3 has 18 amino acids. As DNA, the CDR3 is TGTGCCAGCAGTTCTCGTTGGGGGTTAGCGGGGATACCCTACGAGCAGTACTTC. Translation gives CASSSRWGLAGIPYEQYF.

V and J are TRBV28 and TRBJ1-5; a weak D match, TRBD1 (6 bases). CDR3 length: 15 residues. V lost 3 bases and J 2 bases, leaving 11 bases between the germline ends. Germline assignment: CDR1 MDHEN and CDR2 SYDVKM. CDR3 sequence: CASSFLGAGNQPQHF. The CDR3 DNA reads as TGTGCCAGCAGTTTCCTGGGGGCCGGCAATCAGCCCCAGCATTTT.

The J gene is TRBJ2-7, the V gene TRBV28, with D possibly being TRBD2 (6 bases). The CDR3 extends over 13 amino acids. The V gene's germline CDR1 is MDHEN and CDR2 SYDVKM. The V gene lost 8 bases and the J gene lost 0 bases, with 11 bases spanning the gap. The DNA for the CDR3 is TGTGCCAGCGGGGGGAGGAGCTCCTACGAGCAGTACTTC. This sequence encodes CASGGRSSYEQYF.

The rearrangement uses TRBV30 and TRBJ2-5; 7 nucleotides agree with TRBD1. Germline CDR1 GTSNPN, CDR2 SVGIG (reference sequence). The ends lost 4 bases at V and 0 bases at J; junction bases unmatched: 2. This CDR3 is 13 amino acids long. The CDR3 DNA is TGTGCCTGGAACAGGGGTAACCAAGAGACCCAGTACTTC. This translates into CAWNRGNQETQYF.

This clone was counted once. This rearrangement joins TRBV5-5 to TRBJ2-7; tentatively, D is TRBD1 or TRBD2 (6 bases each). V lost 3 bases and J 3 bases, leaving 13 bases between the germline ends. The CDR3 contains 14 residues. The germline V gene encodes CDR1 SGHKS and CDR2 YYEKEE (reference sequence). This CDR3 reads CASSWGAGSYEQYF. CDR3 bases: TGTGCCAGCAGCTGGGGGGCAGGGAGCTACGAGCAGTACTTC. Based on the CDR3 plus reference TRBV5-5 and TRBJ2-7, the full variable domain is DAGVTQSPTHLIKTRGQQVTLRCSPISGHKSVSWYQQVLGQGPQFIFQYYEKEERGRGNFPDRFSARQFPNYSSELNVNALLLGDSALYLCASSWGAGSYEQYFGPGTRLTVT.

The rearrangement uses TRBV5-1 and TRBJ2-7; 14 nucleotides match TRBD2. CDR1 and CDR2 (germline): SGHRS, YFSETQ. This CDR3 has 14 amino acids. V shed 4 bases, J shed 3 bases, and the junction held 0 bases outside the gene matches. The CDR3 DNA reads TGCGCCAGCAGCGGGACTAGCGGGGGCTACGAGCAGTACTTC. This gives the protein CASSGTSGGYEQYF. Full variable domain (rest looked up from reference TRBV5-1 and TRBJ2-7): KAGVTQTPRYLIKTRGQQVTLSCSPISGHRSVSWYQQTPGQGLQFLFEYFSETQRNKGNFPGRFSGRQFSNSRSEMNVSTLELGDSALYLCASSGTSGGYEQYFGPGTRLTVT.

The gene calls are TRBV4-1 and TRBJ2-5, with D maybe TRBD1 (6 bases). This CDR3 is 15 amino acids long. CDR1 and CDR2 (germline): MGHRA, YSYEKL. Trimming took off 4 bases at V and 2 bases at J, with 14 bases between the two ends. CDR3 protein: CASSPRTAEQETQYF. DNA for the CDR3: TGCGCCAGCAGCCCCCGGACAGCCGAACAAGAGACCCAGTACTTC.

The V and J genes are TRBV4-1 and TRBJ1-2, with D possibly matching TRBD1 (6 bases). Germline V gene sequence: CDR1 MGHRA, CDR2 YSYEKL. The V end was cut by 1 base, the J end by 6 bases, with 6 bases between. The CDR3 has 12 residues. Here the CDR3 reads CASSQGTDGYTF. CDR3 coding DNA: TGCGCCAGCAGCCAAGGGACAGATGGCTACACCTTC.

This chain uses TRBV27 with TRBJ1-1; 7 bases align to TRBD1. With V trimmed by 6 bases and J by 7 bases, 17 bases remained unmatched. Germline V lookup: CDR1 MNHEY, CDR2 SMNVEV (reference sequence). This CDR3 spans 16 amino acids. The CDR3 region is CASRQRTSGGDLEAFF. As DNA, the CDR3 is TGTGCCAGCAGACAAAGAACTTCAGGGGGAGACCTTGAAGCTTTCTTT.

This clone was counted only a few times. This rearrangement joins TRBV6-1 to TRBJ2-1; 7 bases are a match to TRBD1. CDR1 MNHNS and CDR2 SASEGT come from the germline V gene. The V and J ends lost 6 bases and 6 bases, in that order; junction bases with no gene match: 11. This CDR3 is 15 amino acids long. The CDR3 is CASREGQPFLNEQFF. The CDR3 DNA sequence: TGTGCCAGCAGAGAGGGACAGCCCTTTCTCAATGAGCAGTTCTTC.

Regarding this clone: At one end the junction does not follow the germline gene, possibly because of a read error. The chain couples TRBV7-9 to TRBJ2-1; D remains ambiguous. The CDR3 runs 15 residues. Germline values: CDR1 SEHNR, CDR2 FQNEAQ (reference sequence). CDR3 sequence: CASSPGPPTYNKQFF. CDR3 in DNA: TGTGCCAGCAGCCCCGGTCCACCCACCTACAATAAGCAGTTCTTC.

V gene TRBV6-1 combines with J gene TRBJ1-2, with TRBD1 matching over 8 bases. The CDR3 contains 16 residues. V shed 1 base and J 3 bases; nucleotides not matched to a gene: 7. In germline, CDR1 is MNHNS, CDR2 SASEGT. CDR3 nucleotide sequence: TGTGCCAGCAGTGAAGGCCCGGGGACAGGTTACTATGGCTACACCTTC. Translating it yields CASSEGPGTGYYGYTF.

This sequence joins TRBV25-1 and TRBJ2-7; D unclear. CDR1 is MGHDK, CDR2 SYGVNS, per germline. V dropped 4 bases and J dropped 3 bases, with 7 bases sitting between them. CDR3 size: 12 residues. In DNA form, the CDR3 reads TGTGCCAGCAGTGTGGGTGACTACGAGCAGTACTTC. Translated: CASSVGDYEQYF.

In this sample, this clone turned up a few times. The CDR3 sequence is CASSLAGQGSYGYTF. The CDR3 DNA reads TGTGCCAGTAGTCTTGCCGGACAGGGGTCCTATGGCTACACCTTC. This sequence joins TRBV19 and TRBJ1-2; 9 bases match TRBD1. This CDR3 region has 15 residues. V gave up 5 bases and J gave up 4 bases; unmatched junction bases: 8. Germline V lookup: CDR1 LNHDA, CDR2 SQIVND (reference sequence).

The CDR3 sequence is CASSESGRGLTGELFF. The CDR3 DNA follows: TGCGCCAGCAGTGAGTCGGGCAGGGGGCTGACCGGGGAGCTGTTTTTT. The genes are TRBV10-1 and TRBJ2-2; TRBD1 agrees at 8 bases. Unmatched junction bases numbered 5, after V lost 0 bases and J lost 5 bases. Germline V gene sequence: CDR1 WNHNN, CDR2 SYGVQD (reference sequence). The CDR3 contains 16 residues.

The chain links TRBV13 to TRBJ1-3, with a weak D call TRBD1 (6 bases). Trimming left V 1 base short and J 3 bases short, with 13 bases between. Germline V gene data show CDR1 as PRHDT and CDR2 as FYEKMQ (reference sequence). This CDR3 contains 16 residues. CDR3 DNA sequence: TGTGCCAGCAGCTTAGAGTGGGGGGCTGGTGGAAACACCATATATTTT. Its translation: CASSLEWGAGGNTIYF.

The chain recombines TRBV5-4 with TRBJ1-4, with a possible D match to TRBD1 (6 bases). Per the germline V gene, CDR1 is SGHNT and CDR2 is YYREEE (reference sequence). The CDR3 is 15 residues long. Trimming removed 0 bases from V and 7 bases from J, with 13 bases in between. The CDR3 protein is CASSLDYGTTEKLFF. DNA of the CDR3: TGTGCCAGCAGCTTGGATTACGGGACAACTGAAAAACTGTTTTTT.

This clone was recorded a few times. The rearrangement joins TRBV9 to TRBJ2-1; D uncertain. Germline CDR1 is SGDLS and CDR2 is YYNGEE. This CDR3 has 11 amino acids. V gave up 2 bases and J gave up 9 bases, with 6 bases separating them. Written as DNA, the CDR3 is TGTGCCAGCAGCGTGACATCTGAGCAGTTCTTC. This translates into CASSVTSEQFF. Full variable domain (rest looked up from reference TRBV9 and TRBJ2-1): DSGVTQTPKHLITATGQRVTLRCSPRSGDLSVYWYQQSLDQGLQFLIQYYNGEERAKGNILERFSAQQFPDLHSELNLSSLELGDSALYFCASSVTSEQFFGPGTRLTVL.

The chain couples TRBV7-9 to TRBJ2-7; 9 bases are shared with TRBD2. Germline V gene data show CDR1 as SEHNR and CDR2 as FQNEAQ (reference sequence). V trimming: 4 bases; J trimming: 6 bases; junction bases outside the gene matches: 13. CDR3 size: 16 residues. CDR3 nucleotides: TGTGCCAGCAGCTCCAGTCAGGCGCGGGAGGGCCTCGAGCAGTACTTC. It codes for CASSSSQAREGLEQYF. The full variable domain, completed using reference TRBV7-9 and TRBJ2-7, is DTGVSQNPRHKITKRGQNVTFRCDPISEHNRLYWYRQTLGQGPEFLTYFQNEAQLEKSRLLSDRFSAERPKGSFSTLEIQRTEQGDSAMYLCASSSSQAREGLEQYFGPGTRLTVT.

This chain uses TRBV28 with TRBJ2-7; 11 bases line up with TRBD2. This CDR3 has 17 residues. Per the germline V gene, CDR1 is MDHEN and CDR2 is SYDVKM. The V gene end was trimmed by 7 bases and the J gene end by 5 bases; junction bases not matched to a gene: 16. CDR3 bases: TGTGCCAGCACCACTGGGACTAGCGGACCATTTAGCAACGAGCAGTACTTC. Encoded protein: CASTTGTSGPFSNEQYF.

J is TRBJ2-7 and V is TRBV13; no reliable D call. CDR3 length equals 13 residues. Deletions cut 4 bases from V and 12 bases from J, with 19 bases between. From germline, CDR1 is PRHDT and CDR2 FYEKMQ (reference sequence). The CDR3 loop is CASSYQPTPDRYF. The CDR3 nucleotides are TGTGCCAGCAGCTACCAACCCACCCCAGATCGGTACTTC.

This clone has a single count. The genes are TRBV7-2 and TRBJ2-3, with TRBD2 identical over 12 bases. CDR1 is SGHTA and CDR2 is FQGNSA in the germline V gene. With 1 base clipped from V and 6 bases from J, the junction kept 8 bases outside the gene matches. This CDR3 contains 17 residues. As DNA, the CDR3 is TGTGCCAGCAGCTTAGAGGCTAGCGGGAGGGAGGCGGATACGCAGTATTTT. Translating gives CASSLEASGREADTQYF.

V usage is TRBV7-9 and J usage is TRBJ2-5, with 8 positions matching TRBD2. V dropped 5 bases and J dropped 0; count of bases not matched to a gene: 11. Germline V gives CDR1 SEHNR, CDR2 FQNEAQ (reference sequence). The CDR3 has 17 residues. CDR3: CASSDLSASGYQETQYF. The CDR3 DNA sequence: TGTGCCAGCAGCGACCTATCGGCTAGCGGGTACCAAGAGACCCAGTACTTC. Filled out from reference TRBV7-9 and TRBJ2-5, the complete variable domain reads DTGVSQNPRHKITKRGQNVTFRCDPISEHNRLYWYRQTLGQGPEFLTYFQNEAQLEKSRLLSDRFSAERPKGSFSTLEIQRTEQGDSAMYLCASSDLSASGYQETQYFGPGTRLLVL.

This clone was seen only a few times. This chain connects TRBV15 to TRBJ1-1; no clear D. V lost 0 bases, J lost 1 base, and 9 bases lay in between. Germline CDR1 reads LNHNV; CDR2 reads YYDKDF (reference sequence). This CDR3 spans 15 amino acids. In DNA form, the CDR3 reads TGTGCCACCAGCAGAGATAGGCAGAAGAACACTGAAGCTTTCTTT. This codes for CATSRDRQKNTEAFF.

CDR3 protein: CASSVGTGTEQYF. CDR3 nucleotides: TGTGCCAGCAGCGTCGGAACGGGGACTGAGCAGTACTTC. The J gene is TRBJ2-7, the V gene TRBV7-9; TRBD2 is a possible D gene (6 bases). Trimming shortened V by 5 bases and J by 7 bases, and 15 bases separated the two germline ends. Germline lookup yields CDR1 SEHNR and CDR2 FQNEAQ (reference sequence). The CDR3 totals 13 residues.

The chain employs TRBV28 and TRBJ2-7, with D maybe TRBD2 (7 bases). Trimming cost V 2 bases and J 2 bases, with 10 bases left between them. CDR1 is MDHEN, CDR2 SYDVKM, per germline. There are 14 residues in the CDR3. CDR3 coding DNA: TGTGCCAGCAGTTTAAGGGGGACTACCTACGAGCAGTACTTC. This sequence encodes CASSLRGTTYEQYF.